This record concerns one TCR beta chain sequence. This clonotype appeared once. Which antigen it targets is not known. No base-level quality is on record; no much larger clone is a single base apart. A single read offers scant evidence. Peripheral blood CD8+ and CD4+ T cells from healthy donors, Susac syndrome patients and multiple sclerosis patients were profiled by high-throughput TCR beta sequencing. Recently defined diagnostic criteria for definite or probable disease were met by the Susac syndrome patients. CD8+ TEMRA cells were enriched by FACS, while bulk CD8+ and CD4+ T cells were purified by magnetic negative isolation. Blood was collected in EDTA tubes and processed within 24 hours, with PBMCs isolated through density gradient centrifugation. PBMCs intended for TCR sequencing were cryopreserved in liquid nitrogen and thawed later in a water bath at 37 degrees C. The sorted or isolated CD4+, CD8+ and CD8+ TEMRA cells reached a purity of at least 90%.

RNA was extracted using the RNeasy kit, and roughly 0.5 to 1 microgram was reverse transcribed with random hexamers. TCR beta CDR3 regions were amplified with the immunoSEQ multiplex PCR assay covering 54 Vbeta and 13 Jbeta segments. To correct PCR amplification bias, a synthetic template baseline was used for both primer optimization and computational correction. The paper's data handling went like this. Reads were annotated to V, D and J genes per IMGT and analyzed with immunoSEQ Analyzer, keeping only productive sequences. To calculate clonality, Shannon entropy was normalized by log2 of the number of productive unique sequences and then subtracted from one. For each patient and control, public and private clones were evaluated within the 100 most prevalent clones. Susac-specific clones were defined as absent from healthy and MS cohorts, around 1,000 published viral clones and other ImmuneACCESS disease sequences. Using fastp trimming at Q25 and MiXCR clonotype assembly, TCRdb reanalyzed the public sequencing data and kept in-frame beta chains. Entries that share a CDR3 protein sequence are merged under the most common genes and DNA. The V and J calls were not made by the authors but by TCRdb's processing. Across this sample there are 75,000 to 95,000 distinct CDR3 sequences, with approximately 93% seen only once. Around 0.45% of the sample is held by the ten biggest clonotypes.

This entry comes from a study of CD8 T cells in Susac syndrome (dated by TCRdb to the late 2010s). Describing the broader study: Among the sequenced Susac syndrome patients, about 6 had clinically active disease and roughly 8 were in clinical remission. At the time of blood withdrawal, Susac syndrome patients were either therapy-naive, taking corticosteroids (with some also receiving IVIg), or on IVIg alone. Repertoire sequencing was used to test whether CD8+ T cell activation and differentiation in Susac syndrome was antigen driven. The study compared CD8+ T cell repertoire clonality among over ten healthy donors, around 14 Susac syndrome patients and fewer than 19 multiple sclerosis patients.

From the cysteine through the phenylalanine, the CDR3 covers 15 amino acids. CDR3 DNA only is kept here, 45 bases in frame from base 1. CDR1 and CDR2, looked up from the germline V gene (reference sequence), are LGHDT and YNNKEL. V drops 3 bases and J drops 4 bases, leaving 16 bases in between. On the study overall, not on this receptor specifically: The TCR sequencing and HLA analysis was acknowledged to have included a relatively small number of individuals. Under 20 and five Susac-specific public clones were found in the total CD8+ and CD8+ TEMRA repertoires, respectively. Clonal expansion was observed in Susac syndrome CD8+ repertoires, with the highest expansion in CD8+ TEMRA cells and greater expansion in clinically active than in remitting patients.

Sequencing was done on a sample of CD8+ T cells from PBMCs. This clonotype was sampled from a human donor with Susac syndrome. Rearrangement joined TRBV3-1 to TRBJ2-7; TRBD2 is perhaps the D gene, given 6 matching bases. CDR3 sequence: CASSQGHGSPYEQYF. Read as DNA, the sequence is TGTGCCAGCAGCCAGGGTCACGGGAGCCCTTACGAGCAGTACTTC.